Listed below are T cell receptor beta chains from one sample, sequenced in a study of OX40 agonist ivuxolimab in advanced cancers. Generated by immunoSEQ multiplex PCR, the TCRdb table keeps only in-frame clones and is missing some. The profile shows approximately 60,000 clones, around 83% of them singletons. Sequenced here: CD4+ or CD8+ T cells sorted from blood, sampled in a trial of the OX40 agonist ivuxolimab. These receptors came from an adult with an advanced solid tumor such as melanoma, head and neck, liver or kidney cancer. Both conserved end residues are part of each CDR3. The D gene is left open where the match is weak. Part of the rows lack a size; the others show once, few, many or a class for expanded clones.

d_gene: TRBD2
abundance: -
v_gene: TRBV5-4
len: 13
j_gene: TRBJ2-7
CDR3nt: TGTGCCAGCAGCCGAGGACTAGCTGATGAGCAGTACTTC
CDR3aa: CASSRGLADEQYF

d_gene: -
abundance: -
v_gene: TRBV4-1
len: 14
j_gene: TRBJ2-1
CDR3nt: TGCGCCAGCAGCCAAGTGAGGCGTGACAATGAGCAGTTCTTC
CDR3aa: CASSQVRRDNEQFF

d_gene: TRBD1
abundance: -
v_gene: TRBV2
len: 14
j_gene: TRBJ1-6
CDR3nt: TGTGCCAGCGGGGACAGCTCCTATAATTCACCCCTCCACTTT
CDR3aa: CASGDSSYNSPLHF

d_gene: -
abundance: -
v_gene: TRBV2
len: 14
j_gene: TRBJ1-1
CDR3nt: TGTGCCAGCGCCGCCATTGTGGCGAACACTGAAGCTTTCTTT
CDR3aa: CASAAIVANTEAFF

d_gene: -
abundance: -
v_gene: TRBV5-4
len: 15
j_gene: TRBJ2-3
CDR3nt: TGTGCCAGCAGCTTTAGGGACGGGGGCACAGATACGCAGTATTTT
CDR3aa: CASSFRDGGTDTQYF

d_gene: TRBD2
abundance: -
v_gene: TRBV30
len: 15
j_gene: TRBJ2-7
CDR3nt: TGTGCCTGGAGTGAGGGCAGTCTAGCGGCGTACGAGCAGTACTTC
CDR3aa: CAWSEGSLAAYEQYF

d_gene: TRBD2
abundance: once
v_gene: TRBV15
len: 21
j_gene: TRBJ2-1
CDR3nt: TGTGCCACCAGCAGAGCGTCGTTCGCGGGGGGATACATGGGTTACTACAATGAGCAGTTCTTC
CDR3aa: CATSRASFAGGYMGYYNEQFF

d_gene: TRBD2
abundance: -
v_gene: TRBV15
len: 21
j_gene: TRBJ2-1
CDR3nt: TGTGCCACCAGCAGAGCACATTGGCTAGCGGGGGGCCGGGCACTCTACAATGAGCAGTTCTTC
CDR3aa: CATSRAHWLAGGRALYNEQFF

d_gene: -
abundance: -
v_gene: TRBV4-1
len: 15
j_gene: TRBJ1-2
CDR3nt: TGCGCCAGCAGCCAAGATTTCCAGGGCGACTATGGCTACACCTTC
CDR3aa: CASSQDFQGDYGYTF

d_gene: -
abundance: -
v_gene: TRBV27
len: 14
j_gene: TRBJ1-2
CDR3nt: TGTGCCAGCAGTTTACGACACCCGAGCTATGGCTACACCTTC
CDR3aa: CASSLRHPSYGYTF

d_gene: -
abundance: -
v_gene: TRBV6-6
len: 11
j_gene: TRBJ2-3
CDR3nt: TGTGCCAGCAGCCAGACAGATACGCAGTATTTT
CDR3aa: CASSQTDTQYF

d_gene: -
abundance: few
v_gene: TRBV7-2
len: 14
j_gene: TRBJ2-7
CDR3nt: TGTGCCAGCACCCTTAGCGGATTCTCCTACGAGCAGTACTTC
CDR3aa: CASTLSGFSYEQYF